This TCR beta chain was sequenced for a study of cytomegalovirus exposure and HLA in healthy donors. Some clones are missing from TCRdb's copy, which holds only in-frame ones; the method was immunoSEQ multiplex PCR. Altogether 150,000 to 170,000 clones are present, 65% to 90% being singletons, with the ten largest covering approximately 20%. Trimming took off 3 bases at V and 3 bases at J, with 2 bases between the two ends. The V gene's germline CDR1 is SGDLS and CDR2 YYNGEE. The CDR3 has 11 amino acids. Sample: PBMCs. This chain uses TRBV9 with TRBJ2-3; no definite D call. This sequence originates from a man younger than 30 in good health and CMV-seropositive. DNA of the CDR3: TGTGCCAGCAGCGCAACAGATACGCAGTATTTT. It is translated as CASSATDTQYF. Full variable domain (remainder filled in from reference TRBV9 and TRBJ2-3): DSGVTQTPKHLITATGQRVTLRCSPRSGDLSVYWYQQSLDQGLQFLIQYYNGEERAKGNILERFSAQQFPDLHSELNLSSLELGDSALYFCASSATDTQYFGPGTRLTVL.